This TCR beta chain emerged from a study of cytomegalovirus exposure and HLA in healthy donors. Study details: As an earlier analysis found, 150 million to 200 million T cells yielded some 120 million unique TCR beta sequences. Notes on the study in general: As was reported, the classifier diagnosed cytomegalovirus status with high specificity and sensitivity.

The PCR ran on 60 Vbeta and 13 Jbeta primers. Repertoires were generated with immunoSEQ multiplex PCR, while TCRdb's copy carries only in-frame clones and drops some. The sample yields around 37,000 clones, about 74% seen once. This clone was observed a handful of times. Its target is not known. Germline V gene data show CDR1 as MGHRA and CDR2 as YSYEKL. V was trimmed by 1 base and J by 3 bases, leaving 7 bases between them. This CDR3 is built from 13 residues. Donors counted as nominally healthy when sampled, yet unrecorded immune exposures were likely. The receptor's source is a man younger than 45 in good health and CMV-seronegative. Specimen: PBMCs. This chain joins TRBV4-1 and TRBJ2-7; unclear D gene. CDR3 nucleotide sequence: TGCGCCAGCAGCCAAGCACTATTCTACGAGCAGTACTTC. Translated, it gives CASSQALFYEQYF.